Each of the 15 T cell receptor beta chains below was sequenced from the same sample in a study of TIL therapy for anti-PD-1-resistant metastatic lung cancer. Sequencing used immunoSEQ v3. The table came from immunoSEQ multiplex PCR; TCRdb's copy has only in-frame clones and leaves some out. The table records approximately 47,000 clones, 70% to 90% of them present only once. As to time point: pre-treatment sample, taken before nivolumab and TIL therapy. The material sequenced was blood, taken at baseline. The receptors stem from a person between 30 and 79 years old with non-small cell lung cancer.

The chain recombines TRBV5-1 with TRBJ2-4; 8 bases align to TRBD1. Germline trimming cut 5 bases from V and 3 bases from J; bases unmatched to any gene: 4. CDR3 size: 14 residues. Germline V gene sequence: CDR1 SGHRS, CDR2 YFSETQ. CDR3 sequence reads: CASRAGGVKNIQYF. The CDR3 bases are TGCGCCAGCAGGGCAGGGGGCGTCAAAAACATTCAGTACTTC.

The chain employs TRBV6-2 or TRBV6-3 and TRBJ2-7, with a possible D match to TRBD1 (6 bases). CDR1 MNHEY and CDR2 SVGEGT come from the germline V gene. The CDR3 has 13 amino acids. V was clipped by 2 bases and J by 2 bases, with 7 bases between them. The CDR3 region is CASSYRDTYEQYF. The CDR3 bases are TGTGCCAGCAGTTACCGGGACACCTACGAGCAGTACTTC.

The gene calls are TRBV11-2 and TRBJ2-5; no firm D call. From germline, CDR1 is SGHAT and CDR2 FQNNGV. The CDR3 covers 14 residues. The V end lost 4 bases, the J end lost 4 bases, and 13 bases lay between the germline ends. The CDR3 loop reads CASSSTQVGETQYF. In DNA form, the CDR3 reads TGTGCCAGCAGCTCTACTCAGGTGGGAGAGACCCAGTACTTC. The full variable domain, its missing parts supplied by reference TRBV11-2 and TRBJ2-5, is EAGVAQSPRYKIIEKRQSVAFWCNPISGHATLYWYQQILGQGPKLLIQFQNNGVVDDSQLPKDRFSAERLKGVDSTLKIQPAKLEDSAVYLCASSSTQVGETQYFGPGTRLLVL.

The chain combines TRBV6-2 or TRBV6-3 with TRBJ2-7, with unresolved D. This CDR3 is built from 11 residues. Germline loops: CDR1 MNHEY, CDR2 SVGEGT. V gave up 5 bases and J gave up 1 base, with 3 bases separating them. This CDR3 is CASSRSYEQYF. Written as DNA, the CDR3 is TGTGCCAGCAGTCGTTCCTACGAGCAGTACTTC.

This clone was recorded a few times. The chain joins TRBV7-6 to TRBJ2-7; D may be TRBD2 (5 bases). Trimming removed 3 bases from V and 2 bases from J, with 14 bases in between. CDR1 and CDR2 (germline): SGHVS, FNYEAQ. The length of the CDR3 is 15 residues. The CDR3 region is CASSFKPAETYEQYF. DNA for the CDR3: TGTGCCAGCAGCTTTAAGCCAGCGGAGACCTACGAGCAGTACTTC.

This clone was found a few times. The chain employs TRBV5-4 and TRBJ2-7; the D is unclear. This CDR3 spans 13 amino acids. Per the germline V gene, CDR1 is SGHNT and CDR2 is YYREEE (reference sequence). Trimming took 3 bases from V and 3 from J, leaving 10 bases between them. CDR3: CASSSFSGYEQYF. CDR3 nucleotides: TGTGCCAGCAGCTCCTTCTCAGGCTACGAGCAGTACTTC.

The chain combines TRBV6-2 or TRBV6-3 with TRBJ2-3, with D tentatively TRBD2 (6 bases). The CDR3 sequence is 15 residues long. V lost 5 bases and J 0 bases, leaving 12 bases between the germline ends. Germline values: CDR1 MNHEY, CDR2 SVGEGT. In DNA form, the CDR3 reads TGTGCCAGCAGTACAGGACTAACTAGCACAGATACGCAGTATTTT. Protein sequence: CASSTGLTSTDTQYF.

This chain connects TRBV28 to TRBJ2-5; the D gene could be TRBD1 or TRBD2 (7 bases each). This CDR3 is 15 amino acids long. V lost 5 bases, J lost 5 bases, and 18 bases lay in between. From germline, CDR1 is MDHEN and CDR2 SYDVKM. The CDR3 region has the DNA TGTGCCAGCAGTCCCCGACAGGGAGGGAGGGAGACCCAGTACTTC. It codes for CASSPRQGGRETQYF. The full variable domain, in which reference TRBV28 and TRBJ2-5 provide the parts outside the CDR3, is DVKVTQSSRYLVKRTGEKVFLECVQDMDHENMFWYRQDPGLGLRLIYFSYDVKMKEKGDIPEGYSVSREKKERFSLILESASTNQTSMYLCASSPRQGGRETQYFGPGTRLLVL.

This chain joins TRBV10-2 and TRBJ1-6; D gene ambiguous. Germline CDR1 is WSHSY and CDR2 is SAAADI. The CDR3 extends over 12 amino acids. V was cut by 4 bases and J by 4 bases, with 2 bases left in between. CDR3 sequence reads: CASSVYNSPLHF. Here the CDR3 DNA reads TGCGCCAGCAGTGTATATAATTCACCCCTCCACTTT.

V and J are TRBV28 and TRBJ1-4, with TRBD1 matching over 9 bases. This CDR3 has 17 amino acids. V trimming: 4 bases; J trimming: 6 bases; junction bases outside the gene matches: 12. Germline V gives CDR1 MDHEN, CDR2 SYDVKM. CDR3 amino acids: CASSSTGTGSYDEKLFF. In DNA form, the CDR3 reads TGTGCCAGCAGTTCAACCGGGACAGGGTCTTATGATGAAAAACTGTTTTTT.

The chain carries TRBV5-4 and TRBJ2-3; 14 bases line up with TRBD2. J lost 2 bases, V lost 7 bases, and 9 bases had no gene match. There are 17 residues in the CDR3. In germline, CDR1 is SGHNT, CDR2 YYREEE (reference sequence). This chain's CDR3 is CASGNSGLAGATDTQYF. DNA of the CDR3: TGTGCCAGCGGAAACTCGGGACTAGCGGGGGCCACAGATACGCAGTATTTT.

The V and J genes are TRBV28 and TRBJ2-7; 12 bases match TRBD1. The J segment lost 7 bases and the V segment lost 6 bases, leaving 7 bases of the junction unmatched. This CDR3 comprises 14 residues. From germline, CDR1 is MDHEN and CDR2 SYDVKM. The CDR3 nucleotides read TGTGCCAGCAGCTTGGGACAGGGGGCGCGTGAGCAGTACTTC. The encoded protein is CASSLGQGAREQYF.

This chain connects TRBV28 to TRBJ2-3, with 8 bases matching TRBD1. The germline CDR1 and CDR2 sequences are MDHEN and SYDVKM. The CDR3 consists of 15 residues. The V segment lost 6 bases and the J segment 5 bases; nucleotides outside the gene matches: 10. The CDR3 sequence: CASSPDREVVDTQYF. The CDR3 nucleotides read TGTGCCAGCAGCCCGGACAGGGAAGTGGTAGATACGCAGTATTTT.

Written as DNA, the CDR3 is TGTGCCATCAGTGAGGAGGGGTCCACCTACGAGCAGTACTTC. This gives the protein CAISEEGSTYEQYF. This sequence joins TRBV10-3 and TRBJ2-7; D is possibly TRBD1 or TRBD2 (5 bases each). V lost 2 bases to trimming and J lost 2 bases, with 10 bases between them. This CDR3 contains 14 residues. Germline V gives CDR1 ENHRY, CDR2 SYGVKD.

This clone has just a few counts. The chain is built from TRBV6-2 or TRBV6-3 and TRBJ1-5, with 10 bases that match TRBD1. The CDR3 contains 18 residues. Germline-derived CDR1 and CDR2 are MNHEY and SVGEGT. With 4 bases clipped from V and 0 bases from J, the junction kept 9 bases outside the gene matches. The CDR3 bases are TGTGCCAGCAGTTCCCCCCGGACAGGGGGTTATAGCAATCAGCCCCAGCATTTT. As protein: CASSSPRTGGYSNQPQHF.